The 28 T cell receptor beta chains listed next were all sequenced from one sample in a study of shared clonotypes between healthy human individuals. CD8 cells regarded as naive lacked CD45RO, were positively chosen for CCR7, and omitted terminally differentiated effector memory CD45RA+ cells. Measured with immunoSEQ multiplex PCR; TCRdb has only the in-frame clones, and not every one. In the table there are a few million clones, roughly 93% of which are singletons. Sequenced input: naive CD8+ T cells from PBMCs. These receptor sequences come from a man aged 18 to 30 in good health. Some clones in this sample may be carry-over from other donors' samples.

The chain uses TRBV28 and TRBJ1-1, with a tentative D call TRBD1 (5 bases). The CDR3 spans 14 residues. V lost 4 bases to trimming and J lost 7 bases, with 16 bases between them. Per the germline V gene, CDR1 is MDHEN and CDR2 is SYDVKM. The CDR3 nucleotides are TGTGCCAGCAGTTCTAGGAGGAGACAGCTTGAAGCTTTCTTT. As protein: CASSSRRRQLEAFF.

V and J are TRBV7-9 and TRBJ2-7; D is undetermined. V dropped 0 bases and J dropped 1 base, with 7 bases sitting between them. This CDR3 has 14 amino acids. Germline V gene lookup returns CDR1 SEHNR and CDR2 FQNEAQ (reference sequence). Here the CDR3 reads CASSLAPPSYEQYF. CDR3 DNA sequence: TGTGCCAGCAGCTTAGCGCCCCCGTCCTACGAGCAGTACTTC.

J is TRBJ2-7 and V is TRBV6-1; 7 nucleotides match TRBD2. The CDR3 contains 14 residues. V dropped 6 bases and J dropped 3; count of bases not matched to a gene: 8. Germline V gene data show CDR1 as MNHNS and CDR2 as SASEGT. The CDR3 DNA sequence: TGTGCCAGCAGAGTCGGTCGGGGGGTCTACGAGCAGTACTTC. Translation: CASRVGRGVYEQYF.

The chain recombines TRBV14 with TRBJ1-1; a weak D match, TRBD1 (5 bases). The CDR3 totals 16 residues. Germline V gene lookup returns CDR1 SGHDN and CDR2 FVKESK. The V gene lost 2 bases and the J gene lost 3 bases, with 16 bases spanning the gap. In DNA, the CDR3 is TGTGCCAGCAGCCAACCAACCTACTGGGGGGACACTGAAGCTTTCTTT. Translating gives CASSQPTYWGDTEAFF.

The V and J genes are TRBV7-8 and TRBJ2-5; 7 bases map to TRBD1. The CDR3 has 14 amino acids. CDR1 SGHVS and CDR2 FQNEAQ come from the germline V gene. J gave up 2 bases and V 4 bases, and 4 bases lay outside the gene matches. CDR3 bases: TGTGCCAGCAGCTCGCAGGGACAGCAAGAGACCCAGTACTTC. This translates into CASSSQGQQETQYF.

The rearrangement uses TRBV5-4 and TRBJ1-5; TRBD1 is a possible D gene (6 bases). CDR3 size: 17 residues. Germline CDR1 reads SGHNT; CDR2 reads YYREEE (reference sequence). Trimming took 4 bases from V and 0 from J, leaving 17 bases between them. The chain's CDR3 is CASSPWEGVHSNQPQHF. CDR3 bases: TGTGCCAGCAGCCCGTGGGAGGGGGTCCATAGCAATCAGCCCCAGCATTTT.

This chain connects TRBV9 to TRBJ1-5; a weak D match, TRBD1 (5 bases). Per germline, CDR1 SGDLS and CDR2 YYNGEE. This CDR3 is built from 14 residues. The V end lost 4 bases, the J end lost 3 bases, and 11 bases lay between the germline ends. CDR3 region: CASSPGEPNQPQHF. CDR3 DNA sequence: TGTGCCAGCAGCCCGGGGGAGCCCAATCAGCCCCAGCATTTT.

The chain joins TRBV19 to TRBJ2-5; D is perhaps TRBD1 (6 bases). The CDR3 is 15 residues long. V lost 3 bases to trimming and J lost 1 base, with 12 bases between them. Germline V CDR1 and CDR2: LNHDA, SQIVND (reference sequence). In DNA, the CDR3 is TGTGCCAGTAGTATCAGGGACACCCGCCAAGAGACCCAGTACTTC. This gives the protein CASSIRDTRQETQYF.

The rearrangement links TRBV7-9 to TRBJ2-6; D possibly matches TRBD1 or TRBD2 (6 bases each). This CDR3 is built from 17 residues. CDR1 SEHNR and CDR2 FQNEAQ come from the germline V gene (reference sequence). Trimming stripped 5 bases from V and 2 bases from J, with 16 bases between. The CDR3 sequence: CASSRGSEGAGANVLTF. CDR3 DNA: TGTGCCAGCAGCCGTGGTTCGGAGGGGGCTGGGGCCAACGTCCTGACTTTC.

The chain is built from TRBV15 and TRBJ2-1, with 7 bases aligning to TRBD2. The J segment lost 2 bases and the V segment lost 6 bases, leaving 13 bases of the junction unmatched. Germline V CDR1 and CDR2: LNHNV, YYDKDF (reference sequence). There are 17 residues in the CDR3. The CDR3 DNA reads as TGTGCCACCAGTTACCCCGGGACTAACGACCCCTACAATGAGCAGTTCTTC. This encodes CATSYPGTNDPYNEQFF.

Here the CDR3 DNA reads TGTGCCAGCAGCTTAGCTTGGACTCCCTCCTACAATGAGCAGTTCTTC. As protein: CASSLAWTPSYNEQFF. The chain uses TRBV7-9 and TRBJ2-1; tentative D call: TRBD2 (5 bases). CDR3 length: 16 residues. Trimming left V 0 bases short and J 0 bases short, with 9 bases between. Per the germline V gene, CDR1 is SEHNR and CDR2 is FQNEAQ (reference sequence). The full variable domain, in which reference TRBV7-9 and TRBJ2-1 provide the parts outside the CDR3, is DTGVSQNPRHKITKRGQNVTFRCDPISEHNRLYWYRQTLGQGPEFLTYFQNEAQLEKSRLLSDRFSAERPKGSFSTLEIQRTEQGDSAMYLCASSLAWTPSYNEQFFGPGTRLTVL.

The chain employs TRBV27 and TRBJ2-1, with D maybe TRBD2 (6 bases). The CDR3 length is 13 residues. The germline V gene encodes CDR1 MNHEY and CDR2 SMNVEV (reference sequence). V was cut by 1 base and J by 8 bases, with 9 bases left in between. CDR3 in amino acids: CASSLFAGYEQFF. The CDR3 DNA sequence: TGTGCCAGCAGTTTATTTGCGGGGTATGAGCAGTTCTTC.

This clone was counted once. V and J are TRBV28 and TRBJ2-1, with a possible D match to TRBD2 (6 bases). There are 18 residues in the CDR3. V was clipped by 3 bases and J by 0 bases, with 18 bases between them. CDR1 is MDHEN, CDR2 SYDVKM, per germline. The CDR3 nucleotides are TGTGCCAGCAGTTTGTCCCGGGACTTGCTCAGCTCCTACAATGAGCAGTTCTTC. Residues: CASSLSRDLLSSYNEQFF.

V gene TRBV27 combines with J gene TRBJ1-1; 8 bases are shared with TRBD1. The junction had 8 bases not matched to a gene; V was cut back by 0 bases and J by 5 bases. Germline CDR1 reads MNHEY; CDR2 reads SMNVEV (reference sequence). CDR3 length: 16 residues. CDR3 sequence reads: CASSLSKARGRTEAFF. CDR3 bases: TGTGCCAGCAGTTTATCGAAGGCCAGGGGGCGAACTGAAGCTTTCTTT.

This rearrangement joins TRBV2 to TRBJ2-6, with D uncertain. The V end lost 6 bases, the J end lost 4 bases, and 13 bases lay between the germline ends. The CDR3 is 15 amino acids. Germline V lookup: CDR1 SNHLY, CDR2 FYNNEI. DNA for the CDR3: TGTGCCAGCAGCGACTTTCCCTTAGGGGCCAACGTCCTGACTTTC. As protein: CASSDFPLGANVLTF.

V and J are TRBV15 and TRBJ1-1; no reliable D call. Germline CDR1 reads LNHNV; CDR2 reads YYDKDF (reference sequence). The CDR3 is made up of 13 amino acids. V lost 3 bases and J 10 bases, leaving 15 bases between the germline ends. The CDR3 coding sequence is TGTGCCACCAGCAGTGATACTCGTGGTTCAGCTTTCTTT. Translating gives CATSSDTRGSAFF.

This clone appeared once. V gene TRBV4-1 combines with J gene TRBJ2-2; 9 nucleotides agree with TRBD1. J gave up 4 bases and V 8 bases, and 2 bases lay outside the gene matches. The CDR3 length is 13 residues. Germline V lookup: CDR1 MGHRA, CDR2 YSYEKL. This CDR3 reads CASGQGFTGELFF. In DNA, the CDR3 is TGCGCCAGCGGACAGGGGTTCACCGGGGAGCTGTTTTTT.

CDR3 in amino acids: CASSSRIGGSYEQYF. CDR3 sequence (DNA): TGTGCCAGCAGTTCCCGGATAGGGGGCTCTTACGAGCAGTACTTC. The chain uses TRBV27 and TRBJ2-7; 7 positions agree with TRBD1. The germline gives CDR1 MNHEY, CDR2 SMNVEV (reference sequence). The CDR3 is made up of 15 amino acids. Losses at the gene ends were 4 bases for V and 4 bases for J; bases not matched to a gene: 10.

The chain combines TRBV7-9 with TRBJ2-1, with 14 bases lining up with TRBD2. J gave up 10 bases and V 0 bases, and 5 bases lay outside the gene matches. The germline V gene has CDR1 SEHNR and CDR2 FQNEAQ (reference sequence). The CDR3 length is 16 residues. CDR3 bases: TGTGCCAGCAGCTTAGCGACGGGACTAGCGGGAGTCGAGCAGTTCTTC. This codes for CASSLATGLAGVEQFF.

The chain carries TRBV9 and TRBJ2-7, with TRBD1 matching 10 bases. The V and J ends lost 5 bases and 5 bases, in that order; junction bases with no gene match: 7. Germline CDR1 SGDLS, CDR2 YYNGEE. This CDR3 comprises 14 residues. For the CDR3, the DNA is TGTGCCAGCAGTACCGGGACAGGGGTCCACGAGCAGTACTTC. Its translation is CASSTGTGVHEQYF.

The rearrangement uses TRBV7-3 and TRBJ1-5; TRBD1 matches at 8 bases. The CDR3 is made up of 16 amino acids. V dropped 5 bases and J dropped 4; count of bases not matched to a gene: 10. Germline V lookup: CDR1 SGHTA, CDR2 FQGTGA. Here the CDR3 reads CASSAVTDRENQPQHF. CDR3 bases: TGTGCCAGCAGCGCGGTTACGGACAGGGAGAATCAGCCCCAGCATTTT.

The rearrangement links TRBV9 to TRBJ2-7, with TRBD2 matching 7 bases. Looked up from germline, CDR1 is SGDLS and CDR2 is YYNGEE. The V gene end was trimmed by 2 bases and the J gene end by 3 bases; junction bases not matched to a gene: 8. This CDR3 comprises 15 residues. The CDR3 here is CASSVEGTNFYEQYF. DNA for the CDR3: TGTGCCAGCAGCGTCGAGGGGACTAACTTCTACGAGCAGTACTTC.

This sequence joins TRBV4-1 and TRBJ1-3; D is uncertain. V was clipped by 0 bases and J by 8 bases, with 23 bases between them. Germline loops: CDR1 MGHRA, CDR2 YSYEKL. This CDR3 contains 18 residues. The CDR3 sequence is CASSQDPYWGEDADTIYF. For the CDR3, the DNA is TGCGCCAGCAGCCAAGATCCGTATTGGGGTGAGGATGCGGACACCATATATTTT.

The V gene is TRBV5-4, the J gene TRBJ2-7; 9 bases map to TRBD2. This CDR3 region has 16 residues. Germline CDR1 SGHNT, CDR2 YYREEE (reference sequence). The V gene end was trimmed by 3 bases and the J gene end by 4 bases; junction bases not matched to a gene: 11. The CDR3 spells CASSSAIGLARYEQYF. CDR3 in DNA: TGTGCCAGCAGCTCCGCGATTGGACTAGCGCGGTACGAGCAGTACTTC.

V usage is TRBV4-1 and J usage is TRBJ1-1, with 7 bases fitting TRBD1. Per germline, CDR1 MGHRA and CDR2 YSYEKL. After removal of 4 bases from V and 5 bases from J, the junction contained 7 bases not matched to a gene. This CDR3 contains 14 residues. The CDR3 bases are TGCGCCAGCAGCCTCACAGGGGTAGGGACTGAAGCTTTCTTT. It specifies CASSLTGVGTEAFF.

The genes are TRBV28 and TRBJ2-7, with 7 bases fitting TRBD1. V lost 5 bases, J lost 3 bases, and 7 bases stayed unmatched. CDR3 length: 14 amino acids. Germline loops: CDR1 MDHEN, CDR2 SYDVKM. The CDR3 DNA is TGTGCCAGCAGTACAACTAGACAGGGCTACGAGCAGTACTTC. Translation: CASSTTRQGYEQYF.

The rearrangement joins TRBV12-5 to TRBJ1-2; 7 positions match TRBD1. J gave up 7 bases and V 6 bases, and 20 bases lay outside the gene matches. This CDR3 spans 17 amino acids. Germline CDR1 LGHNT, CDR2 FRNRAP. Here the CDR3 reads CASGHIPVTGRIGGYTF. The CDR3 nucleotides are TGTGCTAGTGGCCATATCCCAGTGACAGGGCGGATCGGTGGCTACACCTTC.

This chain uses TRBV7-2 with TRBJ1-2; 7 bases map to TRBD1. V was clipped by 3 bases and J by 1 base; unmatched bases: 5. The CDR3 consists of 15 residues. Per the germline V gene, CDR1 is SGHTA and CDR2 is FQGNSA. This CDR3 reads CASSFWDSFNYGYTF. CDR3 nucleotides: TGTGCCAGCAGCTTCTGGGACAGTTTTAACTATGGCTACACCTTC.